This TCR beta chain was documented in a study of blood T cell repertoires in COVID-19. CDR3 length: 13 residues. Trimming left V 8 bases short and J 4 bases short, with 13 bases between. Germline CDR1 reads MDHEN; CDR2 reads SYDVKM. Measured with immunoSEQ multiplex PCR; TCRdb has only the in-frame clones, and not every one. The sample carries 150,000 to 200,000 clones, over 65% recorded once. This TCR came from an elderly woman with acute or convalescent COVID-19. The specimen was peripheral blood. The rearrangement links TRBV28 to TRBJ2-3; no definite D call. CDR3 nucleotides: TGTGCCAGCGCCCTAGACCAACCAGATACGCAGTATTTT. Amino acids: CASALDQPDTQYF.